The text below deals with one T cell receptor (beta chain). Its antigen is undetermined. This entry belongs to a study of vaccination effects on CD4 cells after COVID-19. As for the study in general: A few convalescent patients were sampled early and late after vaccination.

Germline CDR1 is SGHTA and CDR2 is FQGNSA. The CDR3 has 15 residues. V was cut by 1 base and J by 2 bases, with 12 bases left in between. The ViraFEST assay expanded antigen-specific CD4+ T cells with viral peptide pools before sequencing. Isolation of CD4+ T cells took place after ten to eleven days of culture. The person's infection with SARS-CoV-2, confirmed by PCR, took place between March and December 2020. All participants had two doses of either the BNT162b2 or mRNA-1273 vaccine. Sequencing used immunoSEQ multiplex PCR; TCRdb keeps in-frame clones, though not all of them. The top ten hold around 20% of the sample, which has under 20,000 clones, under 85% seen once.

This sample comprised CD4+ T cells from PBMCs cultured with SARS-CoV-2 spike peptides, obtained after COVID-19 vaccination. The chain joins TRBV7-2 to TRBJ2-7; D may be TRBD2 (6 bases). The clonotype comes from a human donor who had a prior SARS-CoV-2 infection. CDR3 region: CASSLDFSGAYEQYF. Written as DNA, the CDR3 is TGTGCCAGCAGCTTAGACTTTAGCGGAGCCTACGAGCAGTACTTC.